This is a list of T cell receptor beta chains from one sample in a study of T cell responses to AZD1222 COVID-19 vaccine. Measured with immunoSEQ multiplex PCR; TCRdb has only the in-frame clones, and not every one. The sample lists roughly 100,000 clones; around nine tenths were seen once. Specimen: peripheral blood, collected 28 days after the second dose of the MenACWY control vaccine. The receptors originated from an adult who received the MenACWY meningococcal vaccine as a control. Both conserved end residues are part of each CDR3. The D gene is left open where the match is weak. Rows give clone size only sometimes, using once, few, many, or a class for an expanded clone.

>TRBJ2-2|-|-|TRBV24-1
CATAQSGGSGELFF
TGTGCCACCGCGCAATCGGGGGGCTCCGGGGAGCTGTTTTTT
>TRBJ1-4|-|-|TRBV6-1
CASSDRGFTNEKLFF
TGTGCCAGCAGTGACAGGGGTTTTACTAATGAAAAACTGTTTTTT
>TRBJ1-3|-|-|TRBV18
CASSPPGQPGNTIYF
TGTGCCAGCTCACCTCCGGGACAACCTGGAAACACCATATATTTT
>TRBJ1-1|-|TRBD1|TRBV5-4
CASSLDSTGVAFF
TGTGCCAGCAGCTTGGACTCCACAGGGGTAGCTTTCTTT
>TRBJ1-2|few|TRBD1|TRBV12-3/TRBV12-4
CASSSRTGRGYTF
TGTGCCAGCAGCTCCCGGACAGGGCGCGGCTACACCTTC
>TRBJ2-7|-|-|TRBV5-6
CASSLGHEQYF
TGTGCCAGCAGCTTGGGCCACGAGCAGTACTTC
>TRBJ1-6|-|TRBD1|TRBV7-9
CASSSRTGNSPLHF
TGTGCCAGCAGCTCACGGACAGGGAATTCACCCCTCCACTTT
>TRBJ1-6|-|TRBD1|TRBV5-5
CASSFNPGQRSPLHF
TGTGCCAGCAGCTTTAACCCGGGACAGAGATCACCCCTCCACTTT
>TRBJ1-4|-|TRBD1|TRBV27
CASSPRQGWKTELFF
TGTGCCAGCAGTCCCCGACAGGGTTGGAAAACTGAACTGTTTTTT
>TRBJ2-1|-|TRBD1|TRBV24-1
CATSDPVGQGDNEQFF
TGTGCCACCAGTGATCCGGTGGGACAGGGGGACAATGAGCAGTTCTTC
>TRBJ1-1|-|-|TRBV5-4
CASSLLGASLGTEAFF
TGTGCCAGCAGCTTGCTGGGGGCATCTTTGGGGACTGAAGCTTTCTTT
>TRBJ1-5|few|TRBD1|TRBV6-5
CASSSDRASGQPQHF
TGTGCCAGCAGCTCGGACAGGGCATCGGGTCAGCCCCAGCATTTT
>TRBJ2-7|-|-|TRBV11-1
CASSLYLSREQYF
TGTGCCAGCAGCTTATACCTCTCGCGGGAGCAGTACTTC
>TRBJ1-1|-|-|TRBV7-2
CASSLDGGRGEAFF
TGTGCCAGCAGCTTAGACGGGGGGCGAGGTGAAGCTTTCTTT
>TRBJ1-1|-|-|TRBV4-1
CASSLTGGVRQNTEAFF
TGCGCCAGCAGTCTCACCGGGGGGGTTCGACAGAACACTGAAGCTTTCTTT
>TRBJ2-5|-|-|TRBV30
CAWSVEPGPQETQYF
TGTGCCTGGAGTGTGGAACCGGGGCCCCAAGAGACCCAGTACTTC
>TRBJ2-2|-|-|TRBV6-5
CASRLDRMPSGELFF
TGTGCCAGCAGACTAGACAGGATGCCGTCCGGGGAGCTGTTTTTT
>TRBJ1-6|-|-|TRBV9
CASSEGQSYSPLHF
TGTGCCAGCAGCGAAGGACAGTCGTATTCACCCCTCCACTTT
>TRBJ2-7|-|-|TRBV4-3
CASSQGAMSYEQYF
TGCGCCAGCAGCCAAGGGGCGATGTCCTACGAGCAGTACTTC
>TRBJ2-3|once|TRBD2|TRBV3-1/TRBV3-2
CASSQRGGGRTDTQYF
TGTGCCAGCAGCCAAAGGGGCGGGGGGCGCACAGATACGCAGTATTTT
>TRBJ1-4|-|TRBD1|TRBV24-1
CATSDVDRGGNEKLFF
TGTGCCACCAGTGATGTGGACAGGGGTGGAAATGAAAAACTGTTTTTT
>TRBJ1-2|-|-|TRBV4-3
CASSQARYFTNYGYTF
TGCGCCAGCAGCCAAGCTCGTTATTTCACTAACTATGGCTACACCTTC
>TRBJ2-7|-|TRBD1|TRBV5-4
CASSPGTGAGGLEQYF
TGTGCCAGCAGCCCCGGGACAGGGGCCGGGGGTCTCGAGCAGTACTTC
>TRBJ1-4|once|-|TRBV5-1
CASSLREANEKLFF
TGCGCCAGCAGTCTGCGAGAGGCTAATGAAAAACTGTTTTTT
>TRBJ1-5|-|TRBD1|TRBV6-5
CASGQAHSQPQHF
TGTGCCAGTGGACAGGCCCATAGTCAGCCCCAGCATTTT
>TRBJ2-7|-|TRBD1|TRBV11-1
CASSPRDRDEQYF
TGTGCCAGCAGCCCCCGGGACAGGGACGAGCAGTACTTC
>TRBJ1-2|-|-|TRBV11-2
CASSALGGGPYGYTF
TGTGCCAGCAGCGCGCTTGGTGGCGGACCCTATGGCTACACCTTC
>TRBJ1-3|once|TRBD1|TRBV7-2
CASSFAPTGGSGNTIYF
TGTGCCAGCAGCTTCGCCCCGACAGGGGGCTCTGGAAACACCATATATTTT
>TRBJ2-2|-|-|TRBV9
CASSPRTANTGELFF
TGTGCCAGCAGCCCGAGGACAGCGAACACCGGGGAGCTGTTTTTT
>TRBJ1-3|-|TRBD1|TRBV5-1
CASSLTGARGNTIYF
TGCGCCAGCAGTTTGACAGGGGCGCGGGGAAACACCATATATTTT
>TRBJ2-2|-|-|TRBV21-1
CASSTLTSGVTGELFF
TGTGCCAGCAGCACCCTGACTAGCGGGGTAACCGGGGAGCTGTTTTTT
>TRBJ2-3|-|-|TRBV5-1
CASSLGLSDTQYF
TGCGCCAGCAGCTTGGGGCTTTCGGATACGCAGTATTTT
>TRBJ2-3|-|TRBD1|TRBV27
CASSSNQQGDTQYF
TGTGCCAGCAGTTCTAATCAACAGGGGGATACGCAGTATTTT
>TRBJ2-1|-|-|TRBV5-1
CASSLVTASNEQFF
TGCGCCAGCAGCTTGGTGACAGCGAGCAATGAGCAGTTCTTC
>TRBJ2-7|-|TRBD1|TRBV5-4
CASSIRDRFYEQYF
TGTGCCAGCAGCATCCGGGACAGATTCTACGAGCAGTACTTC
>TRBJ2-2|-|-|TRBV5-5
CASSLGVLTYGELFF
TGTGCCAGCAGCTTGGGGGTTCTAACTTACGGGGAGCTGTTTTTT
>TRBJ1-6|-|-|TRBV12-2
CASRLPARERRGSPLHF
TGTGCAAGTCGCTTACCAGCACGGGAGCGGAGAGGTTCACCCCTCCACTTT
>TRBJ2-5|few|-|TRBV9
CASSLQGGAGKVTQYF
TGTGCCAGCAGCCTCCAGGGGGGGGCCGGAAAGGTGACCCAGTACTTC
>TRBJ2-7|-|-|TRBV2
CASSDRGVPYYEQYF
TGTGCCAGCAGCGACAGAGGGGTCCCTTACTACGAGCAGTACTTC
>TRBJ2-2|-|-|TRBV6-2/TRBV6-3
CASSYSAGGKNTGELFF
TGTGCCAGCAGTTACTCGGCGGGCGGAAAGAACACCGGGGAGCTGTTTTTT
>TRBJ2-7|-|-|TRBV3-1/TRBV3-2
CASSQDRRHTYEQYF
TGTGCCAGCAGCCAAGACCGGAGGCACACCTACGAGCAGTACTTC
>TRBJ1-1|few|-|TRBV13
CASSWGMNTEAFF
TGTGCCAGCAGCTGGGGGATGAACACTGAAGCTTTCTTT
>TRBJ1-1|-|TRBD1|TRBV10-3
CAIRLGQNMNTEAFF
TGTGCCATCAGACTGGGACAGAACATGAACACTGAAGCTTTCTTT
>TRBJ2-2|-|TRBD1|TRBV3-1/TRBV3-2
CASSQESAGGLFF
TGTGCCAGCAGCCAAGAAAGCGCAGGGGGGCTGTTTTTT
>TRBJ1-4|once|TRBD1|TRBV6-5
CASSVTGGVNEKLFF
TGTGCCAGCAGCGTTACAGGGGGTGTGAATGAAAAACTGTTTTTT